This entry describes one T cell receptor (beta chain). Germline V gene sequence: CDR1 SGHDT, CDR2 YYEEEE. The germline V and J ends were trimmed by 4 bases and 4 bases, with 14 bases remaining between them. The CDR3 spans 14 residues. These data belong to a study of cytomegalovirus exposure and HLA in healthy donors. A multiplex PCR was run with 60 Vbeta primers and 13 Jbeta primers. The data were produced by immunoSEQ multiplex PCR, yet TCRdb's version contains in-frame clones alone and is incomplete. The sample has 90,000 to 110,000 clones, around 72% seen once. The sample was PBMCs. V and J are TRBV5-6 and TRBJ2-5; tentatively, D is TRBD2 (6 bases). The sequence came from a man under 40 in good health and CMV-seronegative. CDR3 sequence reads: CASSRDVEGETQYF. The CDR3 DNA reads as TGTGCCAGCAGCCGAGACGTGGAGGGAGAGACCCAGTACTTC.